One sample yielded the 17 T cell receptor beta chains listed below, sequenced in a study of quantifying T cell responses using KT2 cells. The wider study: TCR alpha and beta constant-region primers primed reverse transcription of RNA.

Each cDNA got a UMI-containing oligo ligated at its 3' end. The first PCR ran approximately 4 cycles with an equimolar RC1.1 and RC1.2 beta primer mix. TCRdb re-derived calls from the UMI-ligation and nested PCR reads in MiXCR, one entry per CDR3 protein. The sample includes 40,000 to 55,000 distinct CDR3 sequences, 11% of them seen just once. The sequencing input was PBMCs spiked with cells of the T cell clone KT2. The receptor set was obtained from a human donor.

The rearrangement joins TRBV4-2 to TRBJ1-3; tentatively, D is TRBD1 (5 bases). The V end was cut by 4 bases, the J end by 7 bases, with 14 bases between. The CDR3 sequence is 14 residues long. Germline CDR1 and CDR2: LGHNA and YNFKEQ. CDR3 sequence reads: CASSRDSSRNTIYF. CDR3 bases: TGTGCCAGCAGCCGCGACAGTTCTCGGAACACCATATATTTT.

This clonotype has a handful of counts. V usage is TRBV20-1 and J usage is TRBJ2-1, with TRBD2 matching over 8 bases. This CDR3 has 16 residues. The junction had 9 bases not matched to a gene; V was cut back by 0 bases and J by 5 bases. Germline lookup yields CDR1 DFQATT and CDR2 SNEGSKA (reference sequence). The CDR3 reads CSARDFRTSRNNEQFF. In nucleotides, the CDR3 is TGCAGTGCTAGAGACTTTAGGACTAGCCGAAACAATGAGCAGTTCTTC.

Only a few counts were recorded for this clonotype. The genes are TRBV4-3 and TRBJ1-1; D not certain. Germline lookup yields CDR1 LGHNA and CDR2 YSLEER. V dropped 0 bases and J dropped 2 bases, with 7 bases sitting between them. The CDR3 contains 14 residues. The chain's CDR3 is CASSQESDNTEAFF. As DNA, the CDR3 is TGCGCCAGCAGCCAAGAGTCAGACAACACTGAAGCTTTCTTT.

The genes are TRBV19 and TRBJ1-5; 8 bases map to TRBD1. The V gene's germline CDR1 is LNHDA and CDR2 SQIVND (reference sequence). This CDR3 is built from 16 residues. With V trimmed by 0 bases and J by 4 bases, 5 bases remained unmatched. CDR3 amino acids: CASSIDGQGGNQPQHF. The CDR3 DNA reads TGTGCCAGTAGTATAGATGGACAGGGTGGGAATCAGCCCCAGCATTTT. The variable domain in full, with the rest retrieved from reference TRBV19 and TRBJ1-5, is DGGITQSPKYLFRKEGQNVTLSCEQNLNHDAMYWYRQDPGQGLRLIYYSQIVNDFQKGDIAEGYSVSREKKESFPLTVTSAQKNPTAFYLCASSIDGQGGNQPQHFGDGTRLSIL.

This clonotype was counted a few times. The rearrangement joins TRBV2 to TRBJ2-3; D is possibly TRBD2 (7 bases). The CDR3 loop spans 17 amino acids. Trimming stripped 2 bases from V and 2 bases from J, with 17 bases between. Germline V gene sequence: CDR1 SNHLY, CDR2 FYNNEI. CDR3 DNA sequence: TGTGCCAGCAGTGAAAAGAAGGCGGGGGCCGCCACAGATACGCAGTATTTT. This codes for CASSEKKAGAATDTQYF.

This chain connects TRBV15 to TRBJ1-5; D possibly corresponds to TRBD1 (6 bases). The germline V and J ends were trimmed by 5 bases and 5 bases, with 13 bases remaining between them. Germline CDR1 LNHNV, CDR2 YYDKDF (reference sequence). This CDR3 is built from 14 residues. The CDR3 DNA follows: TGTGCCACCAGCGCCGGGACAAGGGATCAGCCCCAGCATTTT. Its protein product is CATSAGTRDQPQHF.

This clonotype was counted between two and nine times. The chain carries TRBV18 and TRBJ2-1, with D maybe TRBD1 (5 bases). Germline CDR1 is KGHSH and CDR2 is LQKENI. The CDR3 totals 17 residues. V lost 0 bases and J 4 bases, leaving 16 bases between the germline ends. CDR3 coding DNA: TGTGCCAGCTCACCACCAAATACCGGACAAACATACAATGAGCAGTTCTTC. It encodes CASSPPNTGQTYNEQFF.

There are a few counts of this clonotype. The chain employs TRBV6-2 or TRBV6-3 and TRBJ2-1, with D hard to call. V was pared by 6 bases and J by 0 bases, with 9 bases between. Germline lookup yields CDR1 MNHEY and CDR2 SVGEGT. CDR3 length: 14 residues. This CDR3 is CASSPLRSYNEQFF. DNA of the CDR3: TGTGCCAGCAGCCCGTTACGCTCCTACAATGAGCAGTTCTTC.

The genes are TRBV12-3 or TRBV12-4 and TRBJ2-3; tentative D call: TRBD2 (6 bases). V dropped 5 bases and J dropped 2 bases, with 11 bases sitting between them. The CDR3 runs 14 residues. The CDR3 protein is CASSPRDFTDTQYF. Here the CDR3 DNA reads TGTGCCAGCAGTCCCCGGGACTTCACAGATACGCAGTATTTT.

This clonotype occurred a few times. The chain is built from TRBV11-2 and TRBJ1-1; 7 bases align to TRBD1. The CDR3 covers 19 residues. Losses at the gene ends were 0 bases for V and 0 bases for J; bases not matched to a gene: 13. CDR1 and CDR2 (germline): SGHAT, FQNNGV. The DNA for the CDR3 is TGTGCCAGCAGCTTAGAGGGCTCTTCTCCCGGGACAGTGAACACTGAAGCTTTCTTT. Protein product: CASSLEGSSPGTVNTEAFF.

In this sample, this clonotype turned up a few times. The chain is built from TRBV3-1 and TRBJ1-1, with unresolved D. Germline V gene lookup returns CDR1 LGHDT and CDR2 YNNKEL (reference sequence). The CDR3 is made up of 14 amino acids. V shed 3 bases and J shed 8 bases, with 16 bases lying between them. The CDR3 DNA sequence: TGTGCCAGCAGCCACTCAGGTCTGATCGGGGAAGCTTTCTTT. Its protein is CASSHSGLIGEAFF.

This clonotype was observed a few times. The DNA for the CDR3 is TGTGCCAGCACGGCTTCCGGGACAGTCCACTCTGGAAACACCATATATTTT. It codes for CASTASGTVHSGNTIYF. The chain couples TRBV28 to TRBJ1-3; 7 bases align to TRBD1. Germline trimming cut 7 bases from V and 0 bases from J; bases unmatched to any gene: 12. The germline CDR1 and CDR2 sequences are MDHEN and SYDVKM. The CDR3 spans 17 residues.

This clonotype occurred many times. The chain combines TRBV3-1 with TRBJ2-5; 7 bases are a match to TRBD2. CDR1 and CDR2 from the germline V gene are LGHDT and YNNKEL (reference sequence). V gave up 2 bases and J gave up 4 bases; unmatched junction bases: 4. The CDR3 extends over 14 amino acids. CDR3: CASSQMAGVETQYF. CDR3 bases: TGTGCCAGCAGCCAAATGGCGGGGGTAGAGACCCAGTACTTC.

The chain has TRBV20-1 and TRBJ2-3; 7 bases agree with TRBD1. Germline V gene lookup returns CDR1 DFQATT and CDR2 SNEGSKA (reference sequence). This CDR3 has 14 residues. J was trimmed by 1 base and V by 3 bases; bases with no gene match: 4. CDR3 coding DNA: TGCAGTGCTAGGAACAGGGGCGGCACAGATACGCAGTATTTT. Translation gives CSARNRGGTDTQYF.

V usage is TRBV20-1 and J usage is TRBJ1-2, with D uncertain. From germline, CDR1 is DFQATT and CDR2 SNEGSKA (reference sequence). The CDR3 length is 14 residues. Deletions cut 5 bases from V and 0 bases from J, with 13 bases between. The CDR3, as DNA: TGCAGTGCTCCTCCCCCCCAGGCTAACTATGGCTACACCTTC. Translating it yields CSAPPPQANYGYTF.

The V gene is TRBV10-2, the J gene TRBJ1-1; 8 nucleotides align to TRBD1. V lost 3 bases, J lost 5 bases, and 8 bases stayed unmatched. The CDR3 totals 15 residues. Per the germline V gene, CDR1 is WSHSY and CDR2 is SAAADI. The CDR3 reads CASSDSGGAGTEAFF. CDR3 DNA sequence: TGCGCCAGCAGTGACTCAGGGGGCGCGGGGACTGAAGCTTTCTTT.

Many counts were recorded for this clonotype. V gene TRBV5-1 combines with J gene TRBJ1-3; D possibly corresponds to TRBD1 (5 bases). Germline loops: CDR1 SGHRS, CDR2 YFSETQ. V was cut by 0 bases and J by 0 bases, with 19 bases left in between. The CDR3 totals 19 residues. The CDR3 is CASSLAAGSPGGSGNTIYF. The CDR3 DNA reads as TGCGCCAGCAGCTTGGCCGCCGGATCTCCGGGGGGCTCTGGAAACACCATATATTTT.